What follows are 10 T cell receptor beta chains derived from one specimen sequenced in a study of Graves' ophthalmopathy and Graves' hyperthyroidism. Amplification of the TCR beta CDR3 regions used RNA transcripts (as template). Scientists carried out first-round RT-PCR using HTBI primers and then a second-round multiplex PCR. From the multiplex PCR reads, TCRdb called clonotypes with MiXCR, one entry per CDR3 protein. This sample carries hundreds of thousands of distinct CDR3 sequences, approximately 21% of them seen once, and the ten largest clones take roughly 7.4%. The sequenced sample was peripheral blood. The receptors here all came from a woman younger than 30 with stable Graves' hyperthyroidism. Some clones in this sample may be carry-over from other donors' samples.

There are a few counts of this clonotype. The rearrangement joins TRBV24-1 to TRBJ2-1; tentatively, D is TRBD1 (5 bases). The V gene's germline CDR1 is KGHDR and CDR2 SFDVKD. The CDR3 loop spans 12 amino acids. Trimming shortened V by 7 bases and J by 9 bases, and 12 bases separated the two germline ends. For the CDR3, the DNA is TGTGCCACCAGGGGTGGGGCTGGTGAGCAGTTCTTC. Residues: CATRGGAGEQFF.

V and J are TRBV6-5 and TRBJ2-7; D is unresolved. Trimming shortened V by 0 bases and J by 5 bases, and 8 bases separated the two germline ends. This CDR3 contains 13 residues. CDR1 is MNHEY and CDR2 is SVGAGI in the germline V gene. Written as DNA, the CDR3 is TGTGCCAGCAGTTACTCTCCAACCGACGAGCAGTACTTC. This sequence encodes CASSYSPTDEQYF.

There are many counts of this clonotype. V is TRBV20-1 and J is TRBJ1-5; possibly TRBD1 for D (5 bases). This CDR3 is 14 amino acids long. The germline V and J ends were trimmed by 3 bases and 6 bases, with 15 bases remaining between them. Germline V CDR1 and CDR2: DFQATT, SNEGSKA (reference sequence). Here the CDR3 DNA reads TGCAGTGCTAGGGCAGGGAGGGAGGGTCAGCCCCAGCATTTT. It codes for CSARAGREGQPQHF.

This clonotype has only a few counts. The genes are TRBV20-1 and TRBJ1-3, with 9 bases identical to TRBD1. This CDR3 has 14 residues. Germline V gene sequence: CDR1 DFQATT, CDR2 SNEGSKA (reference sequence). V lost 3 bases to trimming and J lost 7 bases; unmatched junction nucleotides: 7. The CDR3 sequence: CSASQTGTGNTIYF. In DNA, the CDR3 is TGCAGTGCTAGCCAGACAGGGACAGGGAACACCATATATTTT.

This clonotype was counted many times. The chain is built from TRBV20-1 and TRBJ1-2, with a tentative D call TRBD1 (6 bases). Between the trimmed V and J ends, which lost 1 base and 4 bases, there was a span of 16 bases. The CDR3 loop spans 15 amino acids. The germline CDR1 and CDR2 sequences are DFQATT and SNEGSKA (reference sequence). CDR3 nucleotides: TGCAGTGCTAGAGGGGGACACCCGGTCGGCTATGGCTACACCTTC. The encoded protein is CSARGGHPVGYGYTF.

This clonotype has a count of ten or more. This chain connects TRBV4-1 to TRBJ1-1; D uncertain. CDR1 and CDR2 (germline): MGHRA, YSYEKL. The CDR3 is 15 residues long. V gave up 3 bases and J gave up 1 base, with 12 bases separating them. CDR3 sequence reads: CASSQEAWQNTEAFF. Written as DNA, the CDR3 is TGCGCCAGCAGCCAGGAGGCATGGCAGAACACTGAAGCTTTCTTT.

This clonotype was recorded a few times. A read error may account for a junction end that differs from germline. CDR3 sequence (DNA): TGTGCCAGCAGTTCCCCGGAGGTCAGGGGGCCGGGGGAGACCCAGGACTTC. This translates into CASSSPEVRGPGETQDF. The rearrangement links TRBV28 to TRBJ2-5; 8 bases are shared with TRBD1. This CDR3 is built from 17 residues. From germline, CDR1 is MDHEN and CDR2 SYDVKM.

This clonotype was recorded at least ten times. The V and J genes are TRBV11-2 and TRBJ1-1, with a tentative D call TRBD1 (6 bases). The V and J ends lost 1 base and 5 bases respectively, with 14 bases between them. This CDR3 contains 15 residues. The germline CDR1 and CDR2 sequences are SGHAT and FQNNGV. The CDR3 spells CASSLVGRGRTEAFF. DNA for the CDR3: TGTGCCAGCAGCTTAGTGGGCAGGGGAAGGACTGAAGCTTTCTTT.

This chain uses TRBV12-3 or TRBV12-4 with TRBJ1-1; the match to TRBD1 covers 8 bases. CDR3 length: 16 amino acids. The V gene end was trimmed by 5 bases and the J gene end by 0 bases; junction bases not matched to a gene: 8. The CDR3: CASSPWTGPMNTEAFF. As DNA, the CDR3 is TGTGCCAGCAGTCCATGGACAGGGCCGATGAACACTGAAGCTTTCTTT.

This clonotype appeared many times. The chain couples TRBV7-2 to TRBJ2-2; weak D call: TRBD1 (5 bases). The CDR3 totals 15 residues. Trimming removed 8 bases from V and 3 bases from J, with 16 bases in between. Germline V lookup: CDR1 SGHTA, CDR2 FQGNSA. The CDR3 reads CASALPQGDTGELFF. In DNA, the CDR3 is TGTGCCAGCGCCCTCCCGCAGGGCGACACCGGGGAGCTGTTTTTT.